This T cell receptor beta chain came from a study of cytomegalovirus exposure and HLA in healthy donors. 13 Jbeta primers and 60 Vbeta primers were used for the PCR. Repertoires were generated with immunoSEQ multiplex PCR, while TCRdb's copy carries only in-frame clones and drops some. Among about 180,000 clones listed, about two thirds were seen once. Study-level points and caveats: Most TCR sequences were rare, but some public TCRs occurred in many donors. Prior analysis indicated that the majority of TCR beta V segments exhibited productivity approximately 87% or approximately 30% of the time. The authors confirmed in vitro that three CMV-associated chains were specific for CMV antigens. Both high specificity and high sensitivity reportedly marked the classifier's diagnosis of cytomegalovirus status.

This clone was observed a few times. Its antigen is currently unknown. The length of the CDR3 is 15 residues. Trimming took 4 bases from V and 4 from J, leaving 17 bases between them. Sequenced material: PBMCs. The genes are TRBV23-1 and TRBJ2-7; TRBD2 might be the D (6 bases). TRBV23-1 is an open reading frame, and its role is uncertain. This sequence originates from a human donor in good health. The CDR3 DNA reads as TGCGCCAGCAGTCCCCCTTGCTGGGACTGTTACGAGCAGTACTTC. Translation: CASSPPCWDCYEQYF.